This TCR beta chain was retrieved from a study of shared clonotypes between healthy human individuals (TCRdb year 2020). With regard to the full study: A couple of women and a few men aged 18 to 49 years were included in the cohort. Between about 0.8 and 9.5 billion PBMCs per donor were obtained by leukapheresis. Different laboratories and diverse techniques were used to prepare libraries and sequence TCR repertoires, to increase sequencing depth and limit assay-specific biases. To estimate repertoire size and how much clonotypes are shared between individuals, the study performed deep sequencing of blood TCR repertoires from roughly five healthy adults. For each donor, CD4 naive and CD4 memory were each given three plates, CD8 naive was given two plates, and CD8 memory was given one plate.

Using the deep immunoSEQ assay, TCR CDR3 regions were amplified from genomic DNA by multiplex PCR. For each cell subset, the extracted genomic DNA was distributed evenly across all wells of several immunoSEQ 96-well plates, and each plate served as one replicate. For sorted subsets, 200 ng of genomic DNA, equivalent to 25,000 to 35,000 T cell genomes, went into each replicate PCR. The purified libraries were quantified using a Qubit 3.0 fluorometer, sized with a Bioanalyzer 2100, and then quantified again using the KAPA Library Quantification kit. A separate single-read 150-cycle Illumina NextSeq 550 flow cell was used to sequence each immunoSEQ 96-well plate. The original methods were these. Because the immunoSEQ output held only junctional sequences and lacked quality scores, the filtering could not match the filtering applied to full-length reads. To assign V/J genes and CDR3, sequences were annotated using PyIR, a Python wrapper for IgBLAST v1.9, with IMGT germline references. Reads were filtered out if the reads had weak V/J assignments (E-value above 1e-6), no CDR3, stop codons, out-of-frame junctions, or ambiguous translated residues. A V3J clonotype was defined by an identical inferred V gene, J gene, and CDR3 amino acid sequence. Percentage overlap between repertoires was calculated by dividing the number of shared unique clonotypes by the size of the smaller repertoire. Repertoire richness was assessed with RTK rarefaction, the Chao1 estimator, and Recon v2.1 estimates of unobserved clonotypes. For all TCRbeta clonotypes obtained by the gDNA method from a few donors, generation probabilities were computed with OLGA. TCRdb's version of the immuneACCESS table is confined to in-frame rearrangements and falls short of the full clone set. An unresolved V gene accounts for under half of the shortfall where checked; the remainder is of unknown origin. V and J calls plus clone size are reproduced from that table; the DNA served to infer D and trimming. Recorded for this sample are around 2,100,000 clones; approximately 94% of them occurred a single time. In total, the top ten clones hold approximately 1.2% of the sample.

Overall study outcomes, separate from this receptor: Because the study included a small number of donors, the genetic and exposure-history diversity represented was limited. Higher generation probabilities were observed for clonotypes shared by all four sorted-subset donors than for non-shared clonotypes. Naive subsets generally had larger estimated clonotype richness than memory subsets. Sharing across a handful of donors was observed for around 5% of naive CD4, 3.5% of naive CD8, 2% to 2.5% of memory CD4, and around 0.42% of memory CD8 clonotypes. Based on pairwise subsampling, the degree of clonotype sharing among donors was expected to be affected by sequencing depth. Rarefaction of sorted-subset datasets indicated incomplete sequencing despite the large sequencing depth. Sampling was restricted to blood, and TCR repertoires in tissue are likely to differ from TCR repertoires in blood.

As concerns this clone: The specificity of this receptor is unknown. Base qualities are missing; no much larger clone stands one base away.

CD8 naive samples consisted of CD45RO-negative cells that were positively selected for CCR7, yielding a CD45RA+CCR7+ population without TemRA cells. The donors were healthy, HIV-negative adults who had no recently reported acute infections or vaccinations. All donors were Caucasian adults living in Nashville, Tennessee, USA. After blood collection by leukapheresis, PBMCs were isolated using Ficoll-Histopaque density gradient centrifugation and then cryopreserved in the vapor phase of liquid nitrogen. Analytical flow cytometry was used to check the purity and quantity of each magnetically sorted T cell population. From each sorted fraction, genomic DNA was isolated and quantified by UV absorbance on a Nanodrop 2000c. The specimen sequenced was naive CD8+ T cells sorted from blood. The cell subset or site tag for this specimen amounts to: CD45RA+CCR7+. The sequence came from a man younger than 35 in good health.

The nucleotide sequence is TGTGCCAGCAGCCTTAATGGGGACAGGGGCACAGATACGCAGTATTTT. This codes for CASSLNGDRGTDTQYF. Recombination linked TRBV9 to TRBJ2-3; 9 middle bases align to TRBD1. The germline V gene supplies CDR1 SGDLS and CDR2 YYNGEE. The CDR3 contains 16 residues, cysteine and phenylalanine counted. Left in the record is the CDR3 DNA by itself, 48 bases read in frame from the first base. V loses 4 bases at its end and J loses 1 base; junction bases beyond the gene matches: 7. When the CDR3 is completed using the reference TRBV9 and TRBJ2-3 genes on either side, the full variable domain is DSGVTQTPKHLITATGQRVTLRCSPRSGDLSVYWYQQSLDQGLQFLIQYYNGEERAKGNILERFSAQQFPDLHSELNLSSLELGDSALYFCASSLNGDRGTDTQYFGPGTRLTVL.